These 23 T cell receptor beta chains came from one sample sequenced in a study of CXCR3-negative and CXCR3-positive naive CD8 T cells. The TRB cDNA libraries were prepared by 5' RACE with UMI labels. Reprocessing the 5' RACE reads, TCRdb reports a single entry for every CDR3 protein and omits DNA. The ten most abundant clones cover about 2.5% of a sample with about 8,000 distinct CDR3 sequences. Source material: naive CXCR3- CD8+ T cells from blood. As to subset: CD45RO-CCR7+CD27+CD95- naive CD8+ T cells lacking CXCR3 (TNR3-). The source is a human donor in good health. Some clones in this sample may be carry-over from other donors' samples.

The J gene is TRBJ2-1, the V gene TRBV29-1. This CDR3 has 15 amino acids. Germline lookup yields CDR1 SQVTM and CDR2 ANQGSEA. CDR3 residues: CSVEDVESSYNEQFF.

Its frequency marks this clonotype as medium-sized. The chain joins TRBV4-1 to TRBJ2-1; TCRdb's D call, TRBD2, is unchecked because there is no DNA. Germline lookup yields CDR1 MGHRA and CDR2 YSYEKL. This CDR3 is built from 16 residues. This chain's CDR3 is CASSQEPSAYYNEQFF.

Here the CDR3 reads CASSFDRETDTQYF. The rearrangement links TRBV28 to TRBJ2-3; TCRdb proposes TRBD1, but this gene call is untestable without DNA. This CDR3 has 14 amino acids. CDR1 MDHEN and CDR2 SYDVKM come from the germline V gene.

The V call is TRBV9, the J call TRBJ2-2. The CDR3 loop spans 13 amino acids. Germline CDR1 SGDLS, CDR2 YYNGEE. The CDR3: CDSSAWLYGELFF.

This clonotype is labeled medium-sized (0.01 to 0.1%) based on frequency. The gene calls are TRBV7-2 and TRBJ1-2; TCRdb's D gene call, TRBD1, goes unchecked for lack of DNA. The CDR3 extends over 13 amino acids. Germline V gives CDR1 SGHTA, CDR2 FQGNSA. The CDR3 protein is CASRTGVLYGYTF.

This clonotype is deemed medium-sized (0.01 to 0.1%) by its frequency. J is TRBJ2-7 and V is TRBV28. Germline lookup yields CDR1 MDHEN and CDR2 SYDVKM. This CDR3 contains 12 residues. The CDR3 is CASSLVLYEQYF.

The chain combines TRBV28 with TRBJ2-1; TCRdb's D gene call, TRBD2, goes unchecked for lack of DNA. The CDR3 has 13 residues. Per the germline V gene, CDR1 is MDHEN and CDR2 is SYDVKM. CDR3: CASIPRGYNEQFF.

Frequency places this clonotype as medium-sized. V gene TRBV12-3 or TRBV12-4 combines with J gene TRBJ2-3; the D gene TCRdb calls, TRBD2, cannot be checked with no DNA. The CDR3 is made up of 19 amino acids. CDR3 sequence reads: CASSPGVAGVSSRTDTQYF.

Frequency places this clonotype as medium-sized. This chain uses TRBV6-5 with TRBJ2-7. The CDR3 is 13 amino acids. Per the germline V gene, CDR1 is MNHEY and CDR2 is SVGAGI. The CDR3 here is CASSYADIYEQYF.

V usage is TRBV28 and J usage is TRBJ2-1. Germline V lookup: CDR1 MDHEN, CDR2 SYDVKM. This CDR3 comprises 12 residues. This chain's CDR3 is CASSSTANEQFF.

This chain connects TRBV9 to TRBJ2-5. Germline values: CDR1 SGDLS, CDR2 YYNGEE. CDR3 length: 13 amino acids. The CDR3 loop reads CASSADYQETQYF.

By frequency, this clonotype is medium-sized. This chain uses TRBV5-5 with TRBJ2-3; without DNA, the TCRdb call of TRBD2 cannot be checked. The germline CDR1 and CDR2 sequences are SGHKS and YYEKEE (reference sequence). The CDR3 consists of 19 residues. This CDR3 is CASSLILAFLSVSTDTQYF.

The genes are TRBV11-2 and TRBJ2-5; TCRdb's D call, TRBD1, is unchecked because there is no DNA. Germline CDR1 reads SGHAT; CDR2 reads FQNNGV. The CDR3 runs 16 residues. This CDR3 is CASSPTPRQFQETQYF.

By frequency, this clonotype registers medium-sized. The chain links TRBV20-1 to TRBJ2-3; TCRdb reports TRBD1, a call that lacks DNA to check it against. The CDR3 has 14 amino acids. Germline-derived CDR1 and CDR2 are DFQATT and SNEGSKA (reference sequence). Here the CDR3 reads CSARATGGAYTQYF.

By frequency, this clonotype is medium-sized. The chain recombines TRBV15 with TRBJ1-4. The CDR3 consists of 13 residues. The germline V gene encodes CDR1 LNHNV and CDR2 YYDKDF (reference sequence). The CDR3: CATSTLNGEKLFF.

The chain couples TRBV29-1 to TRBJ1-1. The CDR3 runs to 11 residues. CDR1 is SQVTM, CDR2 ANQGSEA, per germline. The CDR3 loop reads CSVESEVEAFF.

The V and J genes are TRBV9 and TRBJ2-7. Germline-derived CDR1 and CDR2 are SGDLS and YYNGEE. The CDR3 is 13 amino acids. The CDR3 region is CASSVGGSYEQYF.

The chain is built from TRBV10-1 and TRBJ2-7. The germline V gene encodes CDR1 WNHNN and CDR2 SYGVQD (reference sequence). This CDR3 has 13 residues. The CDR3 protein is CASSGRDSYEQYF.

V gene TRBV28 combines with J gene TRBJ1-1. There are 16 residues in the CDR3. In germline, CDR1 is MDHEN, CDR2 SYDVKM. The CDR3 loop reads CASSFKPRPTNTEAFF.

This clonotype is called medium-sized based on its frequency. J is TRBJ2-7 and V is TRBV6-5; the TRBD2 assignment by TCRdb is unverifiable without DNA. The V gene's germline CDR1 is MNHEY and CDR2 SVGAGI. The CDR3 runs to 15 residues. This CDR3 is CASSGPAGVIYEQYF.

Its frequency marks this clonotype as medium-sized (0.01 to 0.1%). The V call is TRBV27, the J call TRBJ1-4. CDR3 length: 13 amino acids. The germline gives CDR1 MNHEY, CDR2 SMNVEV (reference sequence). CDR3: CASSRAFNEKLFF.

J is TRBJ2-7 and V is TRBV20-1; there is no DNA to check the TCRdb D call of TRBD2. Germline V gene data show CDR1 as DFQATT and CDR2 as SNEGSKA (reference sequence). This CDR3 region has 17 residues. The CDR3 sequence: CSASKASGSPRSYEQYF.

The chain has TRBV29-1 and TRBJ2-1; the D call from TCRdb, TRBD1, cannot be confirmed without DNA. Looked up from germline, CDR1 is SQVTM and CDR2 is ANQGSEA. CDR3 length: 15 amino acids. CDR3 residues: CSVDGVDSKYNEQFF.